The 20 T cell receptor beta chains presented below share a single source sample, sequenced in a study of T cell repertoires in cytomegalovirus infection. One entry per CDR3 protein, called by TCRdb with MiXCR from the reads. Among roughly 230,000 distinct CDR3 sequences listed, 6% to 8% were seen once. Specimen: PBMCs. These receptors were collected from a human donor in good health (CMV status not recorded). Some clones in this sample may be carry-over from other donors' samples.

This clonotype has ten or more counts. This chain connects TRBV7-2 to TRBJ2-2; the D is unclear. Germline CDR1 SGHTA, CDR2 FQGNSA. This CDR3 spans 11 amino acids. The V end was cut by 3 bases, the J end by 8 bases, with 4 bases between. The CDR3 bases are TGTGCCAGCAGCTTCGGGGGGGAGCTGTTTTTT. Translation: CASSFGGELFF.

There are a few counts of this clonotype. The chain links TRBV28 to TRBJ2-7, with 8 bases lining up with TRBD1. Germline V gene lookup returns CDR1 MDHEN and CDR2 SYDVKM. With V trimmed by 4 bases and J by 2 bases, 10 bases remained unmatched. The CDR3 is 16 residues long. The CDR3 here is CASSSPGQETPYEQYF. CDR3 nucleotides: TGTGCCAGCAGTTCCCCGGGACAGGAAACCCCCTACGAGCAGTACTTC.

The chain is built from TRBV19 and TRBJ2-1; the match to TRBD2 covers 10 bases. This CDR3 region has 15 residues. V was pared by 4 bases and J by 2 bases, with 2 bases of the junction left unmatched. Germline loops: CDR1 LNHDA, CDR2 SQIVND (reference sequence). For the CDR3, the DNA is TGTGCCAGTAGTACCCTAGCGGGGGCCTACAATGAGCAGTTCTTC. The encoded protein is CASSTLAGAYNEQFF.

This clonotype has a count of ten or more. The chain links TRBV25-1 to TRBJ1-2, with 7 bases fitting TRBD1. CDR1 and CDR2 (germline): MGHDK, SYGVNS. V trimming: 5 bases; J trimming: 11 bases; junction bases outside the gene matches: 5. The CDR3 contains 11 residues. CDR3 bases: TGTGCCAGCAGTCATGGGACAGCATACACCTTC. It translates to CASSHGTAYTF.

This clonotype was found many times. V gene TRBV6-2 or TRBV6-3 combines with J gene TRBJ2-7; D ambiguous. V lost 0 bases and J 7 bases, leaving 7 bases between the germline ends. CDR3 length: 12 amino acids. The germline V gene has CDR1 MNHEY and CDR2 SVGEGT. As DNA, the CDR3 is TGTGCCAGCAGTTACTCGGACGCAGAGCAGTACTTC. Protein product: CASSYSDAEQYF.

This clonotype showed up many times. The rearrangement uses TRBV5-1 and TRBJ2-3; 8 nucleotides agree with TRBD2. CDR1 and CDR2 from the germline V gene are SGHRS and YFSETQ. With V trimmed by 5 bases and J by 0 bases, 8 bases remained unmatched. The CDR3 spans 16 residues. The CDR3 reads CASRLEGTRSTDTQYF. CDR3 bases: TGCGCCAGCAGACTGGAGGGGACTAGGAGCACAGATACGCAGTATTTT.

This clonotype appeared many times. The chain has TRBV7-2 and TRBJ1-2, with D possibly being TRBD1 (5 bases). CDR1 and CDR2 (germline): SGHTA, FQGNSA. V lost 10 bases to trimming and J lost 4 bases, with 22 bases between them. The CDR3 is made up of 15 amino acids. The DNA of the CDR3 is TGTGCCACAAATAAACCAGGACAAGGCGGCTATGGCTACACCTTC. This gives the protein CATNKPGQGGYGYTF.

This clonotype was found a few times. A much bigger clone sits one base away, suggesting this may be a read error. The gene calls are TRBV6-6 and TRBJ2-7; D is undetermined. This CDR3 is 13 amino acids long. V lost 2 bases and J 0 bases, leaving 5 bases between the germline ends. Germline loops: CDR1 MNHNY, CDR2 SVGAGI (reference sequence). Here the CDR3 reads CASSYGVSYEQYF. The CDR3 DNA reads TGTGCCAGCAGTTACGGGGTCTCCTACGAGCAGTACTTC.

This clonotype was detected ten times or more. V gene TRBV10-3 combines with J gene TRBJ1-1, with a tentative D call TRBD1 (5 bases). Germline lookup yields CDR1 ENHRY and CDR2 SYGVKD. Trimming left V 6 bases short and J 6 bases short, with 20 bases between. This CDR3 has 15 amino acids. The CDR3 DNA reads as TGTGCCATCAGCCGGACCCGGGACGCCGACGCTGAAGCTTTCTTT. Translated: CAISRTRDADAEAFF.

This clonotype was seen many times. This sequence joins TRBV28 and TRBJ2-4, with D hard to call. The germline V gene has CDR1 MDHEN and CDR2 SYDVKM. V lost 4 bases and J lost 7, with 8 bases in between. This CDR3 region has 12 residues. Written as DNA, the CDR3 is TGTGCCAGCAGTTATACTAACAACATTCAGTACTTC. It is translated as CASSYTNNIQYF. Filled out from reference TRBV28 and TRBJ2-4, the complete variable domain reads DVKVTQSSRYLVKRTGEKVFLECVQDMDHENMFWYRQDPGLGLRLIYFSYDVKMKEKGDIPEGYSVSREKKERFSLILESASTNQTSMYLCASSYTNNIQYFGAGTRLSVL.

This clonotype was counted many times. This chain links TRBV5-1 with TRBJ2-3; D call uncertain. V dropped 1 base and J dropped 7 bases, with 7 bases sitting between them. The length of the CDR3 is 12 residues. Germline V gene sequence: CDR1 SGHRS, CDR2 YFSETQ. The CDR3 reads CASSLSVNTQYF. The CDR3 DNA reads as TGCGCCAGCAGCTTGTCCGTGAATACGCAGTATTTT.

At least ten counts were recorded for this clonotype. The chain joins TRBV7-2 to TRBJ2-2, with a possible D match to TRBD1 (6 bases). This CDR3 spans 16 amino acids. Per germline, CDR1 SGHTA and CDR2 FQGNSA. Trimming took off 7 bases at V and 3 bases at J, with 18 bases between the two ends. The CDR3 region has the DNA TGTGCCAGCACCTCACAGGGCTTCTTGGACACCGGGGAGCTGTTTTTT. Encoded protein: CASTSQGFLDTGELFF. Full variable domain (missing parts from reference TRBV7-2 and TRBJ2-2): GAGVSQSPSNKVTEKGKDVELRCDPISGHTALYWYRQSLGQGLEFLIYFQGNSAPDKSGLPSDRFSAERTGGSVSTLTIQRTQQEDSAVYLCASTSQGFLDTGELFFGEGSRLTVL.

This clonotype showed up many times. The rearrangement joins TRBV3-1 to TRBJ2-5, with TRBD1 matching over 8 bases. There are 16 residues in the CDR3. J lost 1 base, V lost 6 bases, and 10 bases had no gene match. Germline V gives CDR1 LGHDT, CDR2 YNNKEL (reference sequence). CDR3 protein: CASRPYRTGIQETQYF. CDR3 nucleotide sequence: TGTGCCAGCAGACCCTACCGGACAGGGATCCAAGAGACCCAGTACTTC.

This clonotype came up many times. The chain is built from TRBV7-2 and TRBJ2-1, with D possibly matching TRBD2 (5 bases). V was clipped by 4 bases and J by 9 bases, with 10 bases between them. The CDR3 is 12 amino acids. Germline assignment: CDR1 SGHTA and CDR2 FQGNSA. The CDR3 spells CASSSGGSEQFF. The CDR3, as DNA: TGTGCCAGCAGCTCCGGAGGTAGTGAGCAGTTCTTC.

This clonotype came up many times. J is TRBJ2-3 and V is TRBV7-2; D is perhaps TRBD1 or TRBD2 (5 bases each). CDR1 and CDR2 (germline): SGHTA, FQGNSA. This CDR3 has 16 amino acids. V dropped 2 bases and J dropped 0 bases, with 12 bases sitting between them. The CDR3: CASSLRDPLSTDTQYF. CDR3 bases: TGTGCCAGCAGCTTAAGGGACCCTCTTAGCACAGATACGCAGTATTTT.

This clonotype has at least ten counts. The genes are TRBV6-2 or TRBV6-3 and TRBJ2-5, with TRBD2 matching over 11 bases. Germline CDR1 MNHEY, CDR2 SVGEGT. The CDR3 runs 14 residues. V trimming: 6 bases; J trimming: 5 bases; junction bases outside the gene matches: 5. The CDR3 sequence is CASSGLAGGETQYF. CDR3 coding DNA: TGTGCCAGCAGCGGACTAGCGGGTGGGGAGACCCAGTACTTC.

The rearrangement links TRBV20-1 to TRBJ2-7; tentative D call: TRBD1 (5 bases). Germline CDR1 reads DFQATT; CDR2 reads SNEGSKA (reference sequence). This CDR3 is 13 amino acids long. V was pared by 1 base and J by 2 bases, with 9 bases between. The CDR3 nucleotides read TGCAGTGCTAGAGGGACACTCCCCTACGAGCAGTACTTC. Translation: CSARGTLPYEQYF.

At least ten counts were recorded for this clonotype. This rearrangement joins TRBV30 to TRBJ2-2; D may be TRBD2 (5 bases). Per germline, CDR1 GTSNPN and CDR2 SVGIG (reference sequence). V gave up 3 bases and J gave up 2 bases, with 10 bases separating them. CDR3 length: 14 residues. Here the CDR3 reads CAWSPGRNTGELFF. CDR3 DNA sequence: TGTGCCTGGAGCCCGGGAAGAAACACCGGGGAGCTGTTTTTT. Variable domain in full (rest from reference TRBV30 and TRBJ2-2): SQTIHQWPATLVQPVGSPLSLECTVEGTSNPNLYWYRQAAGRGLQLLFYSVGIGQISSEVPQNLSASRPQDRQFILSSKKLLLSDSGFYLCAWSPGRNTGELFFGEGSRLTVL.

This clonotype was counted only a few times. The V call is TRBV12-3 or TRBV12-4, the J call TRBJ1-6; weak D call: TRBD1 (5 bases). V lost 5 bases to trimming and J lost 4 bases, with 12 bases between them. This CDR3 contains 15 residues. CDR3 sequence reads: CASSVGGGYNSPLHF. The CDR3 nucleotides read TGTGCCAGCAGTGTGGGGGGGGGGTATAATTCACCCCTCCACTTT.

This clonotype came up many times. The gene calls are TRBV6-2 or TRBV6-3 and TRBJ1-5, with TRBD1 matching 11 bases. CDR1 MNHEY and CDR2 SVGEGT come from the germline V gene. J gave up 4 bases and V 2 bases, and 16 bases lay outside the gene matches. The CDR3 loop spans 20 amino acids. CDR3 in amino acids: CASSYEVGTGGSVGNQPQHF. For the CDR3, the DNA is TGTGCCAGCAGTTACGAGGTGGGGACAGGGGGATCGGTCGGTAATCAGCCCCAGCATTTT.